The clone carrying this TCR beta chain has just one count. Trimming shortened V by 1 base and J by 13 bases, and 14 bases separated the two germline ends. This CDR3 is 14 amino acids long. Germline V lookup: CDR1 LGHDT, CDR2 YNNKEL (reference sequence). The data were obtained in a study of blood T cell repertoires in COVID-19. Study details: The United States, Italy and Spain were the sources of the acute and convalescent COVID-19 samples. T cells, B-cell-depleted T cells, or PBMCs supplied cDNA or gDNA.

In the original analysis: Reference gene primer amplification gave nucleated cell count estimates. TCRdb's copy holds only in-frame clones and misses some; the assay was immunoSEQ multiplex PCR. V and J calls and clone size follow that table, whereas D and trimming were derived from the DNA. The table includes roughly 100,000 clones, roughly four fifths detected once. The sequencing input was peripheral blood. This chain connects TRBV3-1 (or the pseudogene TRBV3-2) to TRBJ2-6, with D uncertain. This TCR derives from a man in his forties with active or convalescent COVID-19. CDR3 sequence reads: CASSQVPEARVLTF. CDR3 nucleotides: TGTGCCAGCAGCCAAGTCCCCGAAGCCAGGGTCCTGACTTTC.